This T cell receptor (beta chain) is from a study of blood T cell repertoires in COVID-19. Study overall: In each case, the material was cDNA or gDNA derived from T cells, B-cell-depleted T cells, or PBMCs.

TCRdb's table, derived via immunoSEQ multiplex PCR, lists solely in-frame clones and lacks some. This table holds roughly 410,000 clones, roughly nine tenths found once. This CDR3 has 16 residues. Per germline, CDR1 SGHTA and CDR2 FQGTGA. Trimming cost V 5 bases and J 5 bases; bases outside gene matches: 10. This TCR derives from a man between 35 and 55 years old with acute or convalescent COVID-19. The V call is TRBV7-3, the J call TRBJ2-3, with 10 bases aligning to TRBD1. Sequenced sample: peripheral blood. CDR3: CASSQGTGAGKDTQYF. CDR3 coding DNA: TGTGCCAGCAGCCAAGGGACAGGGGCCGGCAAAGATACGCAGTATTTT.